The source of this T cell receptor (beta chain) is a study of blood T cell repertoires in COVID-19. Study details: Material from acute and convalescent COVID-19 was sourced from the United States, Italy and Spain.

Authors' analysis steps: Estimated nucleated cell counts came from reference gene primer amplification. The data were produced by immunoSEQ multiplex PCR, yet TCRdb's version contains in-frame clones alone and is incomplete. V and J calls and clone size are as listed in that table; D and trimming were resolved from the DNA. The sample yields 150,000 to 200,000 clones, 88% seen once. With V trimmed by 3 bases and J by 4 bases, 12 bases remained unmatched. Germline CDR1 reads GTSNPN; CDR2 reads SVGIG (reference sequence). The CDR3 runs to 15 residues. This clone appeared a single time. The genes are TRBV30 and TRBJ2-7; 7 bases fit TRBD1. The sample taken for sequencing was peripheral blood. The clonotype originates from a human donor in a cohort sampled during active COVID-19. CDR3 amino acids: CAWSQTGKGEYEQYF. The DNA of the CDR3 is TGTGCCTGGAGCCAGACAGGGAAGGGCGAATACGAGCAGTACTTC. The full variable domain, rest sourced from reference TRBV30 and TRBJ2-7, is SQTIHQWPATLVQPVGSPLSLECTVEGTSNPNLYWYRQAAGRGLQLLFYSVGIGQISSEVPQNLSASRPQDRQFILSSKKLLLSDSGFYLCAWSQTGKGEYEQYFGPGTRLTVT.